There are many counts of the clone carrying this T cell receptor beta chain. Its matching antigen is unknown. The data derive from a study of glioma-infiltrating T cells. The iRepertoire nested amplicon-rescue multiplex PCR amplified TCR alpha and beta CDR3s from RNA. In TCRdb, the multiplex PCR reads were re-called with MiXCR into one record per CDR3 protein. Of thousands of distinct CDR3 sequences listed, roughly 31% are singletons. Study findings and constraints: Non-neoplastic patients had below-expected tissue-blood divergence, while all gliomas exceeded expectation.

CDR1 and CDR2 from the germline V gene are ENHRY and SYGVKD. The CDR3 has 14 amino acids. V was shortened by 0 bases and J by 4 bases, with 7 bases between the two germline ends. The origin of this receptor is a human donor with low-grade glioma or glioblastoma, undergoing nonglioma brain surgery, or in good health (not recorded which). The chain carries TRBV10-3 and TRBJ2-1; D remains unclear. Material for sequencing was glioma tissue, nonneoplastic brain tissue, or PBMCs (not recorded which). DNA of the CDR3: TGTGCCATCAGTGAGTCGGTCTTTTACAATGAGCAGTTCTTC. Residues: CAISESVFYNEQFF.